What follows is one TCR beta chain and its context. Its antigen remains unknown. This specimen comes from a study of T cell responses to AZD1222 COVID-19 vaccine. Study-wide context: Doses given second, at about 4 or about 12 weeks, were pooled. Study observations and caveats: Nearly half of spike-specific TCRs reportedly go after variant regions that carry no mutations. Rises in breadth and depth of Spike-specific TCRs came after two AZD1222 doses. Baseline serostatus was positive in only six or seven AZD1222 recipients.

Only in-frame clones appear in the TCRdb table, and some are missing; sequencing was by immunoSEQ multiplex PCR. The top ten hold roughly 4.5% of the sample, which has 120,000 or so clones, over 85% seen once. CDR3 size: 15 residues. In germline, CDR1 is SEHNR, CDR2 FQNEAQ (reference sequence). Trimming cost V 3 bases and J 4 bases, with 15 bases left between them. The material was peripheral blood, obtained on day 0 of AZD1222 vaccination. This chain joins TRBV7-9 and TRBJ1-2; D remains ambiguous. The origin of this receptor is an adult in good health. The CDR3 coding sequence is TGTGCCAGCAGCTTTCTAGCCTCGCAGGTCTATGGCTACACCTTC. Translated: CASSFLASQVYGYTF.